The 27 T cell receptor beta chains reported below all come from one sample, sequenced in a study of blood T cells in healthy people across ages. Next came a second PCR, run for about 6 to 12 cycles, which used a sample-barcoded 5' primer along with a J-beta primer mix. TCRdb ran MiXCR on the 5' RACE reads and lists one entry per CDR3 protein. The profile shows 1.5 million to 2 million distinct CDR3 sequences, about 49% of them singletons. What was sequenced was blood. The origin of the receptors is a woman aged 35 to 49 in good health.

This clonotype was counted a few times. The chain employs TRBV20-1 and TRBJ2-5, with 9 bases that match TRBD1. V gave up 3 bases and J gave up 5 bases; unmatched junction bases: 10. Germline V gene sequence: CDR1 DFQATT, CDR2 SNEGSKA (reference sequence). There are 15 residues in the CDR3. Here the CDR3 reads CSARVRDRAEETQYF. CDR3 coding DNA: TGCAGTGCTAGGGTGAGGGACAGGGCTGAGGAGACCCAGTACTTC.

The gene calls are TRBV5-1 and TRBJ2-4, with 10 bases fitting TRBD1. CDR1 is SGHRS, CDR2 YFSETQ, per germline. Trimming cost V 4 bases and J 3 bases; bases outside gene matches: 10. The CDR3 runs to 17 residues. The CDR3 region has the DNA TGCGCCAGCAGCGAATGGACAGGGGGAGTCGGCAAAAACATTCAGTACTTC. Residues: CASSEWTGGVGKNIQYF.

V and J are TRBV7-2 and TRBJ2-2, with D possibly called TRBD1 or TRBD2 (6 bases each). CDR3 length: 16 amino acids. V lost 3 bases to trimming and J lost 5 bases, with 16 bases between them. Germline V gives CDR1 SGHTA, CDR2 FQGNSA. The CDR3 DNA follows: TGTGCCAGCAGCTTCTCATCGGGGGCAATGACCGGGGAGCTGTTTTTT. Its protein is CASSFSSGAMTGELFF. Based on the CDR3 plus reference TRBV7-2 and TRBJ2-2, the full variable domain is GAGVSQSPSNKVTEKGKDVELRCDPISGHTALYWYRQSLGQGLEFLIYFQGNSAPDKSGLPSDRFSAERTGGSVSTLTIQRTQQEDSAVYLCASSFSSGAMTGELFFGEGSRLTVL.

V usage is TRBV12-3 or TRBV12-4 and J usage is TRBJ2-1; 10 nucleotides line up with TRBD1. The CDR3 totals 22 residues. J gave up 0 bases and V 7 bases, and 24 bases lay outside the gene matches. The CDR3 loop reads CASISSRPGQGTSQSSYNEQFF. CDR3 coding DNA: TGTGCCAGCATCTCAAGCAGGCCGGGACAGGGGACCTCTCAGAGCTCCTACAATGAGCAGTTCTTC.

The J gene is TRBJ2-5, the V gene TRBV4-1, with 10 bases identical to TRBD2. The CDR3 is 17 residues long. With 0 bases clipped from V and 6 bases from J, the junction kept 10 bases outside the gene matches. The germline V gene encodes CDR1 MGHRA and CDR2 YSYEKL. DNA of the CDR3: TGCGCCAGCAGCCAAGATTATCAGCGGGGGGGCCCGAAGACCCAGTACTTC. This codes for CASSQDYQRGGPKTQYF.

The rearrangement uses TRBV5-1 and TRBJ1-4; possibly TRBD1 for D (5 bases). The CDR3 has 18 amino acids. V was cut by 2 bases and J by 6 bases, with 23 bases left in between. CDR1 SGHRS and CDR2 YFSETQ come from the germline V gene. The DNA for the CDR3 is TGCGCCAGCAGCTTACTAACCCCAGGGTCAGGACTTGATGAAAAACTGTTTTTT. Amino acid sequence: CASSLLTPGSGLDEKLFF.

The V and J genes are TRBV20-1 and TRBJ2-3, with D perhaps matching TRBD2 (6 bases). CDR3 length: 15 residues. Looked up from germline, CDR1 is DFQATT and CDR2 is SNEGSKA (reference sequence). V shed 5 bases and J shed 2 bases, with 17 bases lying between them. The CDR3 spells CSAGGDGGSTDTQYF. Here the CDR3 DNA reads TGCAGTGCTGGAGGGGACGGAGGATCCACAGATACGCAGTATTTT.

CDR3 in DNA: TGTGCCAGCAGCTTGGTCCCGGCAGGTTTCGAATACGAGCAGTACTTC. Its protein is CASSLVPAGFEYEQYF. The chain recombines TRBV7-2 with TRBJ2-7; D gene ambiguous. V dropped 3 bases and J dropped 4 bases, with 19 bases sitting between them. Germline V CDR1 and CDR2: SGHTA, FQGNSA. This CDR3 comprises 16 residues. Full variable domain (remainder filled in from reference TRBV7-2 and TRBJ2-7): GAGVSQSPSNKVTEKGKDVELRCDPISGHTALYWYRQSLGQGLEFLIYFQGNSAPDKSGLPSDRFSAERTGGSVSTLTIQRTQQEDSAVYLCASSLVPAGFEYEQYFGPGTRLTVT.

The rearrangement uses TRBV7-2 and TRBJ2-3, with 7 bases aligning to TRBD2. V shed 3 bases, J shed 1 base, and the junction held 7 bases outside the gene matches. This CDR3 spans 16 amino acids. Germline V lookup: CDR1 SGHTA, CDR2 FQGNSA. The CDR3 loop reads CASSLRRGRGTDTQYF. The DNA of the CDR3 is TGTGCCAGCAGCTTGAGGCGGGGGAGGGGCACAGATACGCAGTATTTT.

This sequence joins TRBV20-1 and TRBJ2-7; D is perhaps TRBD1 (6 bases). V was trimmed by 3 bases and J by 7 bases, leaving 16 bases between them. Germline CDR1 and CDR2: DFQATT and SNEGSKA (reference sequence). The CDR3 consists of 13 residues. The CDR3 region is CSARWAGTNEQYF. CDR3 in DNA: TGCAGTGCTAGGTGGGCAGGGACAAATGAGCAGTACTTC.

This clonotype was counted between two and nine times. The chain links TRBV28 to TRBJ1-2; a weak D match, TRBD1 (6 bases). From germline, CDR1 is MDHEN and CDR2 SYDVKM. The CDR3 runs 15 residues. Trimming removed 7 bases from V and 3 bases from J, with 18 bases in between. The CDR3: CASTARGASHYGYTF. Here the CDR3 DNA reads TGTGCCAGCACCGCGAGGGGGGCGTCCCACTATGGCTACACCTTC.

Concerning this clonotype itself: A read error may explain this, as a much larger clone is one base away. The chain carries TRBV20-1 and TRBJ2-7, with unresolved D. Germline V gives CDR1 DFQATT, CDR2 SNEGSKA (reference sequence). The CDR3 loop spans 11 amino acids. CDR3 in DNA: TGCAGTGTGCAGTTCGGCTACAAGCAGTACTTC. Its translation is CSVQFGYKQYF.

The chain joins TRBV7-9 to TRBJ1-1, with a weak D call TRBD1 (6 bases). CDR1 is SEHNR, CDR2 FQNEAQ, per germline (reference sequence). The CDR3 consists of 16 residues. The V end was cut by 3 bases, the J end by 0 bases, with 14 bases between. The CDR3 loop is CASSLGPGALNTEAFF. Here the CDR3 DNA reads TGTGCCAGCAGCTTGGGTCCGGGGGCGCTGAACACTGAAGCTTTCTTT.

The chain has TRBV27 and TRBJ2-4; D possibly corresponds to TRBD1 (6 bases). Looked up from germline, CDR1 is MNHEY and CDR2 is SMNVEV (reference sequence). V was trimmed by 2 bases and J by 9 bases, leaving 14 bases between them. The CDR3 sequence is 14 residues long. The CDR3 spells CASSLTGSLGIQYF. The CDR3 DNA follows: TGTGCCAGCAGTTTAACAGGGTCTTTGGGCATTCAGTACTTC.

The V gene is TRBV6-5, the J gene TRBJ1-6, with D maybe TRBD1 (6 bases). The CDR3 is made up of 15 amino acids. CDR1 and CDR2 from the germline V gene are MNHEY and SVGAGI. The germline V and J ends were trimmed by 6 bases and 8 bases, with 17 bases remaining between them. The CDR3 here is CASRPSGDRDSPLHF. CDR3 in DNA: TGTGCCAGCAGGCCCTCAGGGGATAGGGATTCACCCCTCCACTTT.

For this clonotype: The junction shows a germline mismatch at one end, possibly a read error. V gene TRBV18 combines with J gene TRBJ2-4; D remains unclear. CDR1 KGHSH and CDR2 LQKENI come from the germline V gene. This CDR3 is built from 12 residues. CDR3 sequence: CAGSPPSNIQYF. The CDR3 DNA reads TGTGCCGGCTCACCCCCTTCGAACATTCAGTACTTC.

This CDR3 is CASKGTGPYEQYF. CDR3 bases: TGTGCCAGCAAGGGGACAGGGCCCTACGAGCAGTACTTC. The chain recombines TRBV28 with TRBJ2-4; 9 bases map to TRBD1. The better agreement between TRBJ2-7 and the DNA end casts doubt on the J call. Germline CDR1 is MDHEN and CDR2 is SYDVKM. This CDR3 comprises 13 residues.

V usage is TRBV20-1 and J usage is TRBJ2-5; the D gene is possibly TRBD1 (6 bases). The J call could be wrong; TRBJ2-7 is a better fit for the DNA end. The CDR3 has 15 residues. The germline CDR1 and CDR2 sequences are DFQATT and SNEGSKA (reference sequence). CDR3 sequence reads: CSARDKGVGEYEQYF. The CDR3 DNA sequence: TGCAGTGCTAGAGATAAGGGGGTAGGAGAATACGAGCAGTACTTC.

The rearrangement joins TRBV2 to TRBJ1-6; D call uncertain. The CDR3 totals 13 residues. CDR1 is SNHLY and CDR2 is FYNNEI in the germline V gene. Trimming pared 8 bases from V and 4 bases from J, leaving 9 bases between. The chain's CDR3 is CASLGNYNSPLHF. The CDR3 region has the DNA TGTGCCAGCCTGGGCAATTATAATTCACCCCTCCACTTT.

This clonotype was seen a few times. The chain has TRBV20-1 and TRBJ2-1; D may be TRBD2 (6 bases). V lost 6 bases to trimming and J lost 10 bases, with 7 bases between them. The CDR3 contains 9 residues. Germline CDR1 reads DFQATT; CDR2 reads SNEGSKA (reference sequence). The CDR3 here is CSAGLEQFF. In DNA, the CDR3 is TGCAGTGCGGGACTCGAGCAGTTCTTC.

In this sample, this clonotype turned up a few times. The CDR3 DNA reads TGCAGTGCTGGGGACCAGGGTCCCGAGCAGTACTTC. Translating gives CSAGDQGPEQYF. The chain combines TRBV20-1 with TRBJ2-7; D may be TRBD1 or TRBD2 (5 bases each). Germline CDR1 DFQATT, CDR2 SNEGSKA (reference sequence). The CDR3 spans 12 residues. The V end lost 5 bases, the J end lost 6 bases, and 14 bases lay between the germline ends.

The chain recombines TRBV5-1 with TRBJ2-5; 10 bases agree with TRBD2. Germline V gene lookup returns CDR1 SGHRS and CDR2 YFSETQ. After removal of 0 bases from V and 1 base from J, the junction contained 6 bases not matched to a gene. CDR3 length: 17 amino acids. The CDR3 DNA is TGCGCCAGCAGCTTGGTGGGGCTAGCGGGGGTCCAAGAGACCCAGTACTTC. Translated, it gives CASSLVGLAGVQETQYF.

The V and J genes are TRBV29-1 and TRBJ2-7; 9 positions match TRBD2. Per germline, CDR1 SQVTM and CDR2 ANQGSEA. The CDR3 consists of 13 residues. The ends lost 4 bases at V and 7 bases at J; junction bases unmatched: 8. Written as DNA, the CDR3 is TGCAGCGTTGGGCGGGGGGGCCGCAATGAGCAGTACTTC. Its translation: CSVGRGGRNEQYF.

V usage is TRBV12-3 or TRBV12-4 and J usage is TRBJ2-5; 9 nucleotides align to TRBD2. The CDR3 spans 16 residues. V lost 3 bases and J lost 3; bases outside the gene matches: 8. CDR3: CASSFGELAGKETQYF. DNA for the CDR3: TGTGCCAGCAGTTTTGGCGAACTAGCGGGTAAAGAGACCCAGTACTTC.

This clonotype was seen more than once but under ten times. This CDR3 reads CASSISFTDTQYF. The CDR3 region has the DNA TGTGCCAGCAGCATAAGCTTCACAGATACGCAGTATTTT. V usage is TRBV11-2 and J usage is TRBJ2-3; no firm D call. V lost 5 bases to trimming and J lost 2 bases, with 8 bases between them. CDR3 size: 13 residues. Germline loops: CDR1 SGHAT, CDR2 FQNNGV.

For this clonotype: This may arise from a read error, as a much more abundant clone is one base away. This chain uses TRBV6-1 with TRBJ2-7; no clear D gene. The CDR3 consists of 11 residues. The germline V gene encodes CDR1 MNHNS and CDR2 SASEGT. V shed 4 bases and J shed 4 bases, with 5 bases lying between them. The CDR3 DNA is TGTGCCAGCAGTGGAAAGTACGAGCAGTACTTC. Protein product: CASSGKYEQYF.

This clonotype was seen only once. This chain joins TRBV5-1 and TRBJ1-6; tentatively, D is TRBD1 (5 bases). The CDR3 is 14 amino acids. The ends were cut back, 3 bases at V and 7 bases at J, with 11 bases in the middle. Germline lookup yields CDR1 SGHRS and CDR2 YFSETQ. The chain's CDR3 is CASSSGPANSPLHF. The CDR3 bases are TGCGCCAGCAGCTCGGGACCGGCGAATTCACCCCTCCACTTT.